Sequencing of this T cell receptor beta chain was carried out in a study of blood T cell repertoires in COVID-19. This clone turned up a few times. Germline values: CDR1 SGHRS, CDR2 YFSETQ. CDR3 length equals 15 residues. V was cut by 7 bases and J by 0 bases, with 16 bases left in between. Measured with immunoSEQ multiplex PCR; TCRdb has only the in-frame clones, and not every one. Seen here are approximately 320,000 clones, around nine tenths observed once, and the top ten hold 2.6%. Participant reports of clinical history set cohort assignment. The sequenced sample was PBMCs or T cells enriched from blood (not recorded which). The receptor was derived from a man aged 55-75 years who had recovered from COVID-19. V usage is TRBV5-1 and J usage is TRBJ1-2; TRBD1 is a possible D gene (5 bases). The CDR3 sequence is CASSFGGGTNYGYTF. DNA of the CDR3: TGCGCCAGCTCCTTTGGGGGGGGAACTAACTATGGCTACACCTTC.